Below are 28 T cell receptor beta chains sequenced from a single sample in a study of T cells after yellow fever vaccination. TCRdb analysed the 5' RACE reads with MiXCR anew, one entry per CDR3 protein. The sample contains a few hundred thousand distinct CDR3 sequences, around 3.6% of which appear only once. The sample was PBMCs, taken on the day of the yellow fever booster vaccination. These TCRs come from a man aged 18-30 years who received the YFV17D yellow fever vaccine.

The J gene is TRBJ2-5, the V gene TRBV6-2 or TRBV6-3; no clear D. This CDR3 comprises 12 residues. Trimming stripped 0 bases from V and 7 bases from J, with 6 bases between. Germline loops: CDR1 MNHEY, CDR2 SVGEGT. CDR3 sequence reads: CASSYSIGTQYF. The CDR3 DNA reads TGTGCCAGCAGTTACTCGATCGGGACCCAGTACTTC.

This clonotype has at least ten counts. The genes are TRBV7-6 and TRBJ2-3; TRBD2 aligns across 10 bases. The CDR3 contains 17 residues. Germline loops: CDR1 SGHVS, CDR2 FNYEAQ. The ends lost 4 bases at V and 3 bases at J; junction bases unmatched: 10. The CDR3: CASSSRTSGEATDTQYF. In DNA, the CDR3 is TGTGCCAGCAGCTCAAGGACTAGCGGCGAAGCGACAGATACGCAGTATTTT.

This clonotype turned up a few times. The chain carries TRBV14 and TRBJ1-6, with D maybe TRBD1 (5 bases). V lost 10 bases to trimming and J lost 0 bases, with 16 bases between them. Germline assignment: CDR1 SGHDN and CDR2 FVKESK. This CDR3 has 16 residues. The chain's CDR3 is CATTSGASSYNSPLHF. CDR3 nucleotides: TGTGCCACTACCTCCGGGGCAAGCTCCTATAATTCACCCCTCCACTTT.

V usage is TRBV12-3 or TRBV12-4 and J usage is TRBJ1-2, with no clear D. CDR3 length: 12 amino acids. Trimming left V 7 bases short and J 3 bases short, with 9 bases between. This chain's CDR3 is CASTTVDYGYTF. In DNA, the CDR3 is TGTGCCAGCACCACAGTGGACTATGGCTACACCTTC.

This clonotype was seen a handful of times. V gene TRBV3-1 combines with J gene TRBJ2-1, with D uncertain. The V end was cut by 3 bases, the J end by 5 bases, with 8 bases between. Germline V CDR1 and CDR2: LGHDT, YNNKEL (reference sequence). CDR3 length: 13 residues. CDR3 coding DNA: TGTGCCAGCAGCCAGACTGTAAACAATGAGCAGTTCTTC. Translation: CASSQTVNNEQFF.

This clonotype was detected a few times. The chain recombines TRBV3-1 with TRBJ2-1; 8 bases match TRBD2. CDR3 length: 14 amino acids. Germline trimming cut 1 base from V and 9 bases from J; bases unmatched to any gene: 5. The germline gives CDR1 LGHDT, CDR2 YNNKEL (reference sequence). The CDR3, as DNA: TGTGCCAGCAGCCAAGTTCCCCTAGCGGGTGAGCAGTTCTTC. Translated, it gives CASSQVPLAGEQFF.

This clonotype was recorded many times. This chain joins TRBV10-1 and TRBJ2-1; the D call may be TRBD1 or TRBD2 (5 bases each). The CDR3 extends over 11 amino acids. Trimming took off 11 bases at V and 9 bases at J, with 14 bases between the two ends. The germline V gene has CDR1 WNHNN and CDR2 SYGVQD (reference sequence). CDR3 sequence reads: CASGTVGEQFF. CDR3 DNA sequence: TGCGCCTCAGGGACGGTAGGTGAGCAGTTCTTC.

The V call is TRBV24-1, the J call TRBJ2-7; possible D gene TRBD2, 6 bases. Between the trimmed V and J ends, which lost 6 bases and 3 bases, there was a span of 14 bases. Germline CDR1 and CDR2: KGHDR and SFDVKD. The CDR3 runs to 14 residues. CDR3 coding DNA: TGTGCCACCAGTCTGGCGGGGAGGTACTACGAGCAGTACGTC. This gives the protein CATSLAGRYYEQYV.

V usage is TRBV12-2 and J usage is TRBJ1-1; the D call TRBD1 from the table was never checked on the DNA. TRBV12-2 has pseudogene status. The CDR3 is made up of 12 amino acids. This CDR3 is CASRPLTEWAFF. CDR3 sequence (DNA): TGTGCAAGTCGCCCCCTGACAGAGTGGGCTTTCTTT.

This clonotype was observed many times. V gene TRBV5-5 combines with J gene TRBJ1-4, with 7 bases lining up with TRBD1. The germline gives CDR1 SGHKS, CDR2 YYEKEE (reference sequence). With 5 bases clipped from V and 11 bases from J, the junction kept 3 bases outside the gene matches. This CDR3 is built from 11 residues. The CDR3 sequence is CASRRDSKLFF. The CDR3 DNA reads TGTGCCAGCAGGCGGGACAGCAAACTGTTTTTT. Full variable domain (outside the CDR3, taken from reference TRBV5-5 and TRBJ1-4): DAGVTQSPTHLIKTRGQQVTLRCSPISGHKSVSWYQQVLGQGPQFIFQYYEKEERGRGNFPDRFSARQFPNYSSELNVNALLLGDSALYLCASRRDSKLFFGSGTQLSVL.

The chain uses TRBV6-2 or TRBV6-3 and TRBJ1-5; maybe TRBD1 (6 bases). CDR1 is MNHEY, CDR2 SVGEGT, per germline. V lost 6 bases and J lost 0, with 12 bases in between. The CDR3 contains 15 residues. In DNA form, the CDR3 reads TGTGCCAGCAGCAAACAGGGATATAGCAATCAGCCCCAGCATTTT. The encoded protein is CASSKQGYSNQPQHF.

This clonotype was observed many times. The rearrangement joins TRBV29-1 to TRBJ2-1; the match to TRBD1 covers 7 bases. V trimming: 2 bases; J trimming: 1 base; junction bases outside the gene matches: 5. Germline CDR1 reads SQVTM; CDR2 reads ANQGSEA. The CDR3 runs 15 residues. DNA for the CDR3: TGCAGCGTTGAAAACAGGGGAAGGTCCTACAATGAGCAGTTCTTC. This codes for CSVENRGRSYNEQFF.

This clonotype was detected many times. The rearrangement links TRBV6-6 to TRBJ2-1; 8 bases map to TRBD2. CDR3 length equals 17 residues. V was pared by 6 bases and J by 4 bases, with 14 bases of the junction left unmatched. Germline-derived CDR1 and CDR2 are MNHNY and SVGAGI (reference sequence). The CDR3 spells CASRHEDLAGPYNEQFF. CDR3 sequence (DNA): TGTGCCAGCAGACACGAAGACCTAGCGGGTCCTTACAATGAGCAGTTCTTC.

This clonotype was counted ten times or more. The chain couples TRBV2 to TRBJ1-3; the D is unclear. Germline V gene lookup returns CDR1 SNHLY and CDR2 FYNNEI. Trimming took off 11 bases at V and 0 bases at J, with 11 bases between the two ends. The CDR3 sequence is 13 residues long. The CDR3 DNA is TGTGCCTCGGGGTCCCTCTCTGGAAACACCATATATTTT. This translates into CASGSLSGNTIYF.

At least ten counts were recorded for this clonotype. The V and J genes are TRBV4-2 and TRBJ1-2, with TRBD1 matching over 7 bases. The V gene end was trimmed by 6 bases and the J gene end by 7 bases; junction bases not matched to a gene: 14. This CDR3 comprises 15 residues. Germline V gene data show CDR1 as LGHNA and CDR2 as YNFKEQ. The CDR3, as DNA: TGTGCCAGCAGACAGCTTGGGACAGCTCTTGGTGGCTACACCTTC. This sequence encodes CASRQLGTALGGYTF.

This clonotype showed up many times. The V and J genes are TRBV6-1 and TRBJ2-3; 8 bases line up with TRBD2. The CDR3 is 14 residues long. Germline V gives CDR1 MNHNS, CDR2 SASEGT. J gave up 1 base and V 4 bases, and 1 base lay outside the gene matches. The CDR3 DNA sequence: TGTGCCAGCAGTGCGGGGGGGGGCACAGATACGCAGTATTTT. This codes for CASSAGGGTDTQYF.

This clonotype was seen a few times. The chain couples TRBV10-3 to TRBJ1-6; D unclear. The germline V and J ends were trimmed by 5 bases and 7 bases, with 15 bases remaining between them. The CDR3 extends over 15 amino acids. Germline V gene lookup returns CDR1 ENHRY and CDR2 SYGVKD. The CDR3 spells CAISPRVYMNSPLHF. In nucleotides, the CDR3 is TGTGCCATCAGTCCTCGCGTGTATATGAATTCACCCCTCCACTTT.

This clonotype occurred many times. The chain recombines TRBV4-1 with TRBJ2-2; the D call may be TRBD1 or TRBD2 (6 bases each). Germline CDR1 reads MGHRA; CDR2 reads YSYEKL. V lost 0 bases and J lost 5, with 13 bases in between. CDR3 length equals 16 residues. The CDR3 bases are TGCGCCAGCAGCCAAGACAGGGGAGGTAAAACCGGGGAGCTGTTTTTT. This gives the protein CASSQDRGGKTGELFF.

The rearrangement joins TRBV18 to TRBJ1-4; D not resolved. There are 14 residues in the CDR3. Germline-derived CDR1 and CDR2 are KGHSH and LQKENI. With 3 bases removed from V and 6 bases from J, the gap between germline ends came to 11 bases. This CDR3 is CASSPPGAYEKLFF. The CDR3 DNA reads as TGTGCCAGCTCACCTCCCGGTGCCTATGAAAAACTGTTTTTT. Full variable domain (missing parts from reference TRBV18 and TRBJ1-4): NAGVMQNPRHLVRRRGQEARLRCSPMKGHSHVYWYRQLPEEGLKFMVYLQKENIIDESGMPKERFSAEFPKEGPSILRIQQVVRGDSAAYFCASSPPGAYEKLFFGSGTQLSVL.

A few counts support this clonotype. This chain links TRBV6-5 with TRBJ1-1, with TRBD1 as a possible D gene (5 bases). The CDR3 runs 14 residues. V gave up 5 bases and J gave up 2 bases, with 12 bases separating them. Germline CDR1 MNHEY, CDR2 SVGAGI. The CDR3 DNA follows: TGTGCCAGCAGTCGGACACAGGTAAACACTGAAGCTTTCTTT. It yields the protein CASSRTQVNTEAFF.

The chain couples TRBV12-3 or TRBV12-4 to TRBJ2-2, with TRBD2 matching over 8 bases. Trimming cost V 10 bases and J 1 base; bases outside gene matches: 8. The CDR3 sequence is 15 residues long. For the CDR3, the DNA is TGTGCCACCGGGGGGGGGATTCTGAACACCGGGGAGCTGTTTTTT. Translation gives CATGGGILNTGELFF.

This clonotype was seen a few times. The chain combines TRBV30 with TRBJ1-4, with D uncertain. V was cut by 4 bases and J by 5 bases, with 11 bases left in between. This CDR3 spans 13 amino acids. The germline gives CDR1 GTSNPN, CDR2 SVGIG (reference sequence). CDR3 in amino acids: CAWNQVNNEKLFF. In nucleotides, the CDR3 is TGTGCCTGGAATCAGGTGAACAATGAAAAACTGTTTTTT.

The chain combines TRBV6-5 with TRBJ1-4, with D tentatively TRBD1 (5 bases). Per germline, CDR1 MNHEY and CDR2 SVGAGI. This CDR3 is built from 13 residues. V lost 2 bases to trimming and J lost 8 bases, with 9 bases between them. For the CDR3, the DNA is TGTGCCAGCAGTTACCGGGGGGAGGAAAAACTGTTTTTT. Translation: CASSYRGEEKLFF.

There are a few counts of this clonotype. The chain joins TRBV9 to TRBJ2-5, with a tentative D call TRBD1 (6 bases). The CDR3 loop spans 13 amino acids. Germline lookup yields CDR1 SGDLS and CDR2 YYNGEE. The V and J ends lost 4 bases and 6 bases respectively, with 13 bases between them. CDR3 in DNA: TGTGCCAGCAGCCCCGGCACAGGGCAGACCCAGTACTTC. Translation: CASSPGTGQTQYF.

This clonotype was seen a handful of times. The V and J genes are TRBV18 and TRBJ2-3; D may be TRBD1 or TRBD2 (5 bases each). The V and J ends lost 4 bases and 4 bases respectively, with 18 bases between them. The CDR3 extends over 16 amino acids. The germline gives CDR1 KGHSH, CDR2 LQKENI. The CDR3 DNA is TGTGCCAGCTCACAAACCCGGGGCCTGGACCCAGATACGCAGTATTTT. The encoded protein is CASSQTRGLDPDTQYF.

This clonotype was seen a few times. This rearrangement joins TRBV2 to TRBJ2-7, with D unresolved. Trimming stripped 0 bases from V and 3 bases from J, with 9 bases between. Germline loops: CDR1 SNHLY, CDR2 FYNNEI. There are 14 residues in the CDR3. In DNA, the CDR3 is TGTGCCAGCAGTGAAGCGACACACTTCTACGAGCAGTACTTC. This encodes CASSEATHFYEQYF.

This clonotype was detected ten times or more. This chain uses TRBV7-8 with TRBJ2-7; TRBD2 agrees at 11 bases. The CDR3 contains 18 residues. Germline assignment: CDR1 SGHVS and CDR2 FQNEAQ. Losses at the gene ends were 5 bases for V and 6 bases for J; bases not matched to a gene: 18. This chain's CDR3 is CASSGRVLAGGPDGEQYF. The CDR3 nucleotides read TGTGCCAGCAGCGGTAGGGTCCTAGCGGGGGGCCCAGACGGCGAGCAGTACTTC.

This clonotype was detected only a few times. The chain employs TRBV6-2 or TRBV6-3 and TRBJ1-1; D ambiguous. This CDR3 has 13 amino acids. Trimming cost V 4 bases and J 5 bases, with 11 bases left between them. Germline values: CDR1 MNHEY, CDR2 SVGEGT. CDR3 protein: CASSSPGQTEAFF. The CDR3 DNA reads TGTGCCAGCAGTTCCCCAGGCCAAACTGAAGCTTTCTTT.